The 27 T cell receptor beta chains given below trace back to one sample, sequenced in a study of T cells in Graves' hyperthyroidism and ophthalmopathy. Template material for amplifying TCR beta CDR3 regions consisted of RNA transcripts. In the first-round RT-PCR of the TCR CDR3, the HTBI primer set was used. TCRdb fed the multiplex PCR reads into MiXCR, producing one record per CDR3 protein. This repertoire shows some 300,000 distinct CDR3 sequences, roughly 15% found once; its top ten account for 6% to 8%. Sequencing was carried out using blood. Source of these receptors: a woman in her 30s with Graves' hyperthyroidism that later progressed to Graves' ophthalmopathy.

This clonotype was counted ten times or more. The V gene is TRBV11-2, the J gene TRBJ2-1; tentatively, D is TRBD1 (6 bases). V gave up 7 bases and J gave up 1 base, with 14 bases separating them. From germline, CDR1 is SGHAT and CDR2 FQNNGV. The CDR3 runs 15 residues. CDR3 in DNA: TGTGCCAGCACCCTCACAGGGTATTCCTACAATGAGCAGTTCTTC. This encodes CASTLTGYSYNEQFF.

V usage is TRBV20-1 and J usage is TRBJ1-1, with 10 bases identical to TRBD1. V was pared by 5 bases and J by 7 bases, with 10 bases of the junction left unmatched. The CDR3 covers 14 residues. Germline V gene data show CDR1 as DFQATT and CDR2 as SNEGSKA (reference sequence). The CDR3 loop is CSAVRDRGFVEAFF. CDR3 nucleotide sequence: TGCAGTGCTGTAAGGGACAGGGGATTTGTTGAAGCTTTCTTT.

This clonotype has ten or more counts. DNA for the CDR3: TGTGCCTGGAGTGCATACGACTATAATTCACCCCTCCACTTT. This codes for CAWSAYDYNSPLHF. This rearrangement joins TRBV30 to TRBJ1-6; D uncertain. Germline assignment: CDR1 GTSNPN and CDR2 SVGIG (reference sequence). The CDR3 has 14 amino acids. V was clipped by 1 base and J by 3 bases, with 7 bases between them.

This clonotype occurred many times. The chain combines TRBV5-1 with TRBJ2-3; 9 bases line up with TRBD2. This CDR3 is 15 amino acids long. The V and J ends lost 4 bases and 4 bases, in that order; junction bases with no gene match: 7. Per the germline V gene, CDR1 is SGHRS and CDR2 is YFSETQ. The CDR3 DNA reads as TGCGCCAGCAGCACCGGGACTAGCTTAGCAGATACGCAGTATTTT. Amino acids: CASSTGTSLADTQYF.

This clonotype has a count of ten or more. The chain carries TRBV7-9 and TRBJ2-1; D unclear. Germline CDR1 and CDR2: SEHNR and FQNEAQ (reference sequence). The V end lost 5 bases, the J end lost 9 bases, and 17 bases lay between the germline ends. CDR3 length equals 14 residues. CDR3: CASSHTALRSEQFF. The CDR3 DNA follows: TGTGCCAGCAGCCATACCGCCCTGAGGAGTGAGCAGTTCTTC.

The chain combines TRBV7-2 with TRBJ2-5; the match to TRBD1 covers 7 bases. The CDR3 is 17 residues long. Germline assignment: CDR1 SGHTA and CDR2 FQGNSA. V dropped 5 bases and J dropped 1; count of bases not matched to a gene: 13. CDR3 loop: CASSHASGQPRQETQYF. DNA of the CDR3: TGTGCCAGCAGCCACGCGTCGGGACAGCCTCGCCAAGAGACCCAGTACTTC. The variable domain in full, with the rest retrieved from reference TRBV7-2 and TRBJ2-5, is GAGVSQSPSNKVTEKGKDVELRCDPISGHTALYWYRQSLGQGLEFLIYFQGNSAPDKSGLPSDRFSAERTGGSVSTLTIQRTQQEDSAVYLCASSHASGQPRQETQYFGPGTRLLVL.

This clonotype showed up just a few times. The chain links TRBV7-9 to TRBJ2-2; 7 nucleotides line up with TRBD1. CDR3 length: 15 residues. Germline V lookup: CDR1 SEHNR, CDR2 FQNEAQ (reference sequence). V lost 5 bases to trimming and J lost 1 base; unmatched junction nucleotides: 4. CDR3 amino acids: CASSMGQMNTGELFF. The DNA for the CDR3 is TGTGCCAGCAGCATGGGACAGATGAACACCGGGGAGCTGTTTTTT.

There are a few counts of this clonotype. The rearrangement links TRBV19 to TRBJ1-6; the D gene is possibly TRBD1 (6 bases). In germline, CDR1 is LNHDA, CDR2 SQIVND (reference sequence). Trimming left V 7 bases short and J 6 bases short, with 10 bases between. The CDR3 spans 13 residues. The CDR3 loop is CASKGTPNSPLHF. The CDR3 region has the DNA TGTGCCAGTAAGGGGACACCTAATTCACCCCTCCACTTT.

This clonotype appeared many times. This chain uses TRBV6-2 or TRBV6-3 with TRBJ1-5; 7 bases are shared with TRBD1. The V gene end was trimmed by 8 bases and the J gene end by 5 bases; junction bases not matched to a gene: 21. The CDR3 has 18 residues. CDR1 is MNHEY and CDR2 is SVGEGT in the germline V gene. The CDR3 region has the DNA TGTGCCAGCGGATCCTTTGAATGGCAGGACAGGCGATATCAGCCCCAGCATTTT. Translation: CASGSFEWQDRRYQPQHF.

This clonotype was observed many times. The chain couples TRBV30 to TRBJ2-3; no firm D call. Germline CDR1 GTSNPN, CDR2 SVGIG (reference sequence). V was pared by 1 base and J by 2 bases, with 19 bases between. This CDR3 comprises 17 residues. CDR3 bases: TGTGCCTGGAGTGCACCCCCCATGGGCAGCTTCACAGATACGCAGTATTTT. Encoded protein: CAWSAPPMGSFTDTQYF.

This clonotype was observed many times. The chain combines TRBV20-1 with TRBJ2-3; D is unclear. Trimming left V 7 bases short and J 5 bases short, with 4 bases between. The V gene's germline CDR1 is DFQATT and CDR2 SNEGSKA (reference sequence). CDR3 size: 9 residues. CDR3 DNA: TGCAGTGGTGAAGATACGCAGTATTTT. It translates to CSGEDTQYF.

This chain joins TRBV10-3 and TRBJ2-3, with D uncertain. Trimming took off 0 bases at V and 5 bases at J, with 12 bases between the two ends. Germline-derived CDR1 and CDR2 are ENHRY and SYGVKD. This CDR3 has 15 amino acids. The CDR3 DNA reads TGTGCCATCAGTGAGTCAGGTGTAGTAGGAGATACGCAGTATTTT. It codes for CAISESGVVGDTQYF.

At least ten counts were recorded for this clonotype. The V and J genes are TRBV27 and TRBJ1-5, with 7 bases that match TRBD1. This CDR3 region has 14 residues. Germline CDR1 and CDR2: MNHEY and SMNVEV (reference sequence). Trimming took 5 bases from V and 6 from J; bases not matched to a gene: 7. CDR3 sequence reads: CASSRDREGQPQHF. The CDR3 DNA sequence: TGTGCCAGCAGTCGCGACAGGGAGGGTCAGCCCCAGCATTTT.

V gene TRBV19 combines with J gene TRBJ2-2; D is unclear. This CDR3 spans 14 amino acids. Between the trimmed V and J ends, which lost 7 bases and 7 bases, there was a span of 16 bases. Germline V CDR1 and CDR2: LNHDA, SQIVND (reference sequence). The CDR3, as DNA: TGTGCCAGTATCACGAGCAGCCTTGGCGGGGAGCTGTTTTTT. As protein: CASITSSLGGELFF.

This clonotype was counted ten times or more. The chain employs TRBV28 and TRBJ2-7; TRBD2 aligns across 9 bases. CDR3 length equals 15 residues. CDR1 MDHEN and CDR2 SYDVKM come from the germline V gene. V was clipped by 3 bases and J by 0 bases; unmatched bases: 3. CDR3: CASSLPTSGSYEQYF. CDR3 nucleotide sequence: TGTGCCAGCAGTTTGCCGACTAGCGGCTCCTACGAGCAGTACTTC.

Of note for this clonotype: This may be a read error, as it is one base from a much larger clone. DNA of the CDR3: TGTGCCATCAGCCCGGGACTAGGGGTGGTATGCGAGCAGTTCTTC. Translating gives CAISPGLGVVCEQFF. The chain recombines TRBV10-3 with TRBJ2-1; 8 positions match TRBD2. V trimming: 6 bases; J trimming: 10 bases; junction bases outside the gene matches: 14. Per germline, CDR1 ENHRY and CDR2 SYGVKD. This CDR3 contains 15 residues.

As regards this clonotype: This may stem from a read error, because a much larger clone lies one nucleotide away. The V gene is TRBV20-1, the J gene TRBJ2-1; a weak D match, TRBD2 (6 bases). Germline V gene sequence: CDR1 DFQATT, CDR2 SNEGSKA (reference sequence). CDR3 length equals 15 residues. The CDR3 nucleotides are TGCAGTGCTGGAGTAGCGGAGGTCTACTACAATGAGCAGCTCTTC. Amino acids: CSAGVAEVYYNEQLF.

The chain joins TRBV19 to TRBJ1-5; 9 positions match TRBD1. Trimming removed 3 bases from V and 6 bases from J; junction bases left unmatched: 9. CDR1 LNHDA and CDR2 SQIVND come from the germline V gene (reference sequence). This CDR3 has 16 amino acids. In nucleotides, the CDR3 is TGTGCCAGTAGTATTCTGGGACAGGGTAACGGTCAGCCCCAGCATTTT. This sequence encodes CASSILGQGNGQPQHF.

This clonotype has ten or more counts. The chain couples TRBV13 to TRBJ2-7, with D maybe TRBD2 (6 bases). Trimming pared 2 bases from V and 3 bases from J, leaving 11 bases between. The germline V gene has CDR1 PRHDT and CDR2 FYEKMQ (reference sequence). CDR3 length equals 14 residues. The CDR3 DNA is TGTGCCAGCAGCTTATACGGGAGTAACTACGAGCAGTACTTC. Its translation: CASSLYGSNYEQYF.

This clonotype was recorded many times. This chain connects TRBV19 to TRBJ1-2; 7 bases are shared with TRBD1. CDR1 is LNHDA and CDR2 is SQIVND in the germline V gene (reference sequence). After removal of 6 bases from V and 7 bases from J, the junction contained 20 bases not matched to a gene. CDR3 size: 17 residues. In DNA, the CDR3 is TGTGCCAGTAGCCTCACACTCACCGGGACAGCGAGGCGTGGCTACACCTTC. Translated: CASSLTLTGTARRGYTF.

This clonotype was observed at least ten times. The chain couples TRBV12-3 or TRBV12-4 to TRBJ1-1; no reliable D call. Trimming pared 5 bases from V and 5 bases from J, leaving 12 bases between. The CDR3 runs to 13 residues. The chain's CDR3 is CASSRAPGTEAFF. CDR3 DNA sequence: TGTGCCAGCAGTAGGGCTCCCGGAACTGAAGCTTTCTTT.

Note on this clonotype: The junction does not match germline at one end; this may be a read error. The chain has TRBV9 and TRBJ2-3; D not certain. CDR3 length equals 12 residues. The V gene's germline CDR1 is SGDLS and CDR2 YYNGEE. The CDR3 DNA follows: TGTGCCGGCAGCGTAAACACAGATACGCAGTATTTT. Amino acid sequence: CAGSVNTDTQYF.

J is TRBJ2-1 and V is TRBV5-1, with a weak D call TRBD1 (6 bases). The CDR3 extends over 15 amino acids. V lost 1 base and J 4 bases, leaving 12 bases between the germline ends. Germline V gives CDR1 SGHRS, CDR2 YFSETQ. The DNA for the CDR3 is TGCGCCAGCAGCTTGAGCCAGGGGAATTACAATGAGCAGTTCTTC. Translating gives CASSLSQGNYNEQFF.

This clonotype was seen many times. The chain employs TRBV7-6 and TRBJ2-1, with 11 bases fitting TRBD2. The CDR3 totals 20 residues. V shed 2 bases and J 0 bases; nucleotides not matched to a gene: 12. Germline CDR1 reads SGHVS; CDR2 reads FNYEAQ. The CDR3 coding sequence is TGTGCCAGCAGCTTAACCTTCGACCGGACTAGCGGGTACTCCTACAATGAGCAGTTCTTC. Its protein is CASSLTFDRTSGYSYNEQFF.

This clonotype was picked up many times. The chain joins TRBV28 to TRBJ2-5, with D possibly TRBD2 on 6 matching bases. Germline V gene sequence: CDR1 MDHEN, CDR2 SYDVKM. The CDR3 is 15 amino acids. The V end was cut by 7 bases, the J end by 5 bases, with 20 bases between. DNA for the CDR3: TGTGCCAGCATTCTAGTAACGGGAGTTGATGAGACCCAGTACTTC. Encoded protein: CASILVTGVDETQYF.

This sequence joins TRBV20-1 and TRBJ2-3, with 11 nucleotides matching TRBD2. Germline CDR1 reads DFQATT; CDR2 reads SNEGSKA (reference sequence). The CDR3 is 16 residues long. J was trimmed by 4 bases and V by 3 bases; bases with no gene match: 9. CDR3 sequence (DNA): TGCAGTGCTAGTCCCCTAGCGGGAGGCCCCCCAGATACGCAGTATTTT. Amino acid sequence: CSASPLAGGPPDTQYF.

The table lists this clonotype with many counts. The V gene is TRBV6-2 or TRBV6-3, the J gene TRBJ2-7; 7 bases align to TRBD1. Germline values: CDR1 MNHEY, CDR2 SVGEGT. V trimming: 6 bases; J trimming: 1 base; junction bases outside the gene matches: 9. This CDR3 has 15 residues. The CDR3: CASSPSPGGSYEQYF. CDR3 nucleotides: TGTGCCAGCAGCCCATCGCCAGGGGGATCCTACGAGCAGTACTTC.